Listed below are T cell receptor beta chains from one sample, sequenced in a study of shared clonotypes between healthy human individuals. TCRdb's table, derived via immunoSEQ multiplex PCR, lists solely in-frame clones and lacks some. Among some 2,000,000 clones listed, 90% to 95% were seen once. Sequencing input: naive CD4+ T cells sorted from blood. The source is a man between 18 and 29 years old in good health. Each CDR3 is given with its conserved first and last residue. A D gene is named only where the DNA matches it firmly. Where a row states a size, it is once, few, many or the class of an expanded clone; other rows omit it.

d_call,clone_size,j_call,v_call,cdr3_aa,cdr3_nt
NA,few,TRBJ2-7,TRBV20-1,CSARDSYEQYF,TGCAGTGCCAGGGACTCCTACGAGCAGTACTTC
NA,NA,TRBJ1-3,TRBV10-3,CAITPGAPGNTIYF,TGTGCCATCACCCCAGGGGCCCCTGGAAACACCATATATTTT
NA,NA,TRBJ1-5,TRBV18,CASSPGNQPQHF,TGTGCCAGCTCACCCGGAAATCAGCCCCAGCATTTT
NA,NA,TRBJ2-3,TRBV10-3,CAINGPGPIPDTQYF,TGTGCCATCAATGGGCCCGGGCCAATACCAGATACGCAGTATTTT
TRBD1,NA,TRBJ2-7,TRBV18,CASSPDRGGEQYF,TGTGCCAGCTCACCGGACAGGGGGGGCGAGCAGTACTTC
TRBD2,NA,TRBJ2-7,TRBV7-2,CASSVLAGPSGEQYF,TGTGCCAGCAGTGTGCTAGCGGGGCCTTCGGGGGAGCAGTACTTC
TRBD1,NA,TRBJ1-2,TRBV10-3,CAISSDRSYGYTF,TGTGCCATCAGTTCGGACAGGTCCTATGGCTACACCTTC
TRBD1,NA,TRBJ1-5,TRBV2,CASSTGGRGSGQPQHF,TGTGCCAGCAGTACAGGGGGCAGGGGGTCGGGACAGCCCCAGCATTTT
NA,NA,TRBJ1-6,TRBV19,CASSIAPGYNSPLHF,TGTGCCAGTAGTATAGCTCCAGGCTATAATTCACCCCTCCACTTT
NA,NA,TRBJ2-7,TRBV6-1,CASRLSSDTLGEQYF,TGTGCCAGCAGACTAAGTAGCGATACTCTAGGTGAGCAGTACTTC
TRBD2,NA,TRBJ2-1,TRBV18,CASSRGLAGGLYNEQFF,TGTGCCAGCTCACGAGGACTAGCGGGGGGTCTCTACAATGAGCAGTTCTTC
NA,NA,TRBJ2-7,TRBV18,CASSTRGYSYEQYF,TGTGCCAGCTCTACTCGCGGGTACTCCTACGAGCAGTACTTC
TRBD2,NA,TRBJ2-3,TRBV7-2,CATAGEYF,TGTGCCACTGCGGGGGAGTATTTT
NA,NA,TRBJ2-7,TRBV5-1,CASSLEGTPYEQYF,TGCGCCAGCAGCTTGGAGGGGACTCCCTACGAGCAGTACTTC
NA,NA,TRBJ2-5,TRBV6-5,CASSHRVGETQYF,TGTGCCAGCAGCCATAGAGTGGGCGAGACCCAGTACTTC
NA,NA,TRBJ1-6,TRBV7-9,CASSPQAGQGNSPLHF,TGTGCCAGCAGCCCACAGGCCGGGCAGGGAAATTCACCCCTCCACTTT
NA,NA,TRBJ2-2,TRBV15,CATSRESLAGELFF,TGTGCCACCAGCAGAGAGAGTCTGGCCGGGGAGCTGTTTTTT
TRBD2,NA,TRBJ2-7,TRBV2,CASSGLADLYEQYF,TGTGCCAGCAGCGGACTAGCGGATCTTTACGAGCAGTACTTC
NA,NA,TRBJ1-1,TRBV12-5,CASGLDLEFGDTEAFF,TGTGCTAGTGGTTTGGATCTGGAGTTCGGGGACACTGAAGCTTTCTTT
TRBD2,NA,TRBJ2-2,TRBV4-2,CASSQESPPGLAGGLAGELFF,TGTGCCAGCAGCCAAGAGTCCCCCCCGGGACTAGCGGGGGGGCTGGCCGGGGAGCTGTTTTTT